This TCR beta chain was captured in a study of beta chain features in type 1 diabetes (dated by TCRdb to between 2018 and 2020). Turning to the overall study: Patients and healthy donors did not differ in mean age, gender distribution, total cell number or subset yield. Across all samples, fewer than 130 million sorted cells were examined, and cell number per subset correlated strongly with RNA yield. The study compared the TCRB repertoires of sorted circulating CD4+ T cell subsets in recently diagnosed type 1 diabetes patients with those in matched healthy donors. Regulatory and stem cell-like memory subsets were obtained from only 8 patients and roughly eight healthy donors, while naive and central memory subsets were obtained from all 28 donors. Overall study results and their limits: Naive, central memory and regulatory TCRB repertoires appeared more similar among patients than among healthy donors. Type 1 diabetes patients showed a moderate but significant shortening of TCRB CDR3 length in all four CD4+ subsets. PCR may preferentially amplify shorter templates, but because patient and control samples were amplified and corrected together, any resulting skew would affect both groups equally. HLA sub-analyses involved small numbers of individuals, so any influence of HLA type on TCRB rearrangement remained unresolved. Because cDNA was sequenced instead of genomic DNA, activated cells with high expression could be over-represented, although the groups did not differ in activation or CD3 levels. Patients with type 1 diabetes made fewer insertions and deleted more nucleotides at VDJ recombination sites, implying thymic rearrangement abnormalities.

The entire amount of isolated RNA was reverse transcribed using the High Capacity cDNA Reverse Transcription Kit, so the sequenced TCRB transcripts were expressed ones. Deep immunoSEQ sequencing was applied to naive, central memory and regulatory T cell samples, giving an average of roughly 3.5 million total reads per sample. Sorted cells were lysed in RLT buffer and RNA was extracted with DNase-treated RNeasy Micro or Mini kits, depending on cell number. To prevent cross-contamination, each cell subset was processed individually, whereas patient and healthy donor samples were processed jointly. The immunoSEQ multiplex PCR was used to amplify TCRB sequences from cDNA, generating 87-bp fragments that spanned the CDR3 region. Sequencing of the amplicons was done on the Illumina HiSeq platform. The authors' analysis ran thus. Synthetic template baselines were used to correct PCR bias computationally, reads within Hamming distance 2 were collapsed together, and singletons that could not be merged were discarded. By aligning reads against IMGT, V, D and J genes, CDR3 length, and insertions or deletions at six rearrangement sites were assigned. Within each subset, clonotype counts were normalized to sorted cell number, after which true diversity and Gini coefficients were computed with the tcR R package. Repertoire sharing was quantified using the overlap coefficient calculated on TCRB nucleotide sequences. Sourced from immuneACCESS, this table was stored by TCRdb with only in-frame sequences that have V and J called. A share of the clones is absent; for the studies checked, an unresolved V gene accounts for under half, and the remainder has no known explanation. Clonal size and the V and J genes are those of that table, whereas D and trimming came from the DNA. This sample comprises over 300,000 clones, roughly 8.8% of them detected only once. The ten largest clonotypes hold roughly 0.99% of the sample.

To note about this clone: The antigen it binds to is not known. Base-call qualities are not available, and no considerably larger clone is one nucleotide away.

From each donor, a single peripheral blood sample of about 100 mL on average was drawn into heparinised tubes. A BD FACSAria II was used to sort naive, central memory, regulatory and stem cell-like memory CD4+ T cells with a panel that included CD45RO, CCR7, CD25, CD127, CD95 and CD27. Purity was above 98% for every sorted population. PBMCs were isolated right away by Lymphoprep density gradient centrifugation and were stained directly, without culture. So that batch effects would be minimized, each experiment stained and sorted samples in pairs, pairing one healthy donor with one patient. This receptor was taken from a man in his thirties or forties with type 1 diabetes. Sequencing was performed on central memory CD4+ T cells from blood.

The CDR3 is CASSPVLVIPYEQYF. The DNA sequence is TGTGCCAGCAGCCCAGTACTAGTAATTCCCTACGAGCAGTACTTC. The chain is encoded by TRBV7-2 joined to TRBJ2-7; D gene: possibly TRBD2, on 5 matching bases. The CDR3 contains 15 residues, cysteine and phenylalanine counted. The read is trimmed to its CDR3 DNA, 45 bases read in frame from base 1. CDR1 and CDR2, per the germline V gene, are SGHTA and FQGNSA. The V end loses 5 bases and the J end loses 2 bases, and a stretch of 16 bases separates them. With all but the CDR3 taken from the reference TRBV7-2 and TRBJ2-7 genes, the full variable domain is: GAGVSQSPSNKVTEKGKDVELRCDPISGHTALYWYRQSLGQGLEFLIYFQGNSAPDKSGLPSDRFSAERTGGSVSTLTIQRTQQEDSAVYLCASSPVLVIPYEQYFGPGTRLTVT.